This is a list of T cell receptor beta chains from one sample in a study of Tregs in tolerant kidney transplant recipients. Only in-frame clones appear in the TCRdb table, and some are missing; sequencing was by immunoSEQ multiplex PCR. Of approximately 60,000 clones listed, more than 75% were seen once; the top ten hold 3.5% to 4.5%. Specimen: CD4+ T cells from blood (PBMCs), collected 6 months after the transplant. These receptors originate from a human patient who received a combined kidney and bone marrow transplant. Some of the T cells might come from the graft donor. CDR3s include the opening cysteine and the closing phenylalanine or tryptophan. The order of the fields is V gene, J gene, clone size, D gene, CDR3 DNA, CDR3 protein. D genes are given only for firm matches. Clone size is given for some rows only: seen once, a few or many times, or a class if the clone is expanded.

V gene: TRBV7-9
J gene: TRBJ1-1
clone size: .
D gene: TRBD1
CDR3 DNA: TGTGCCAGCAGCCCTTGGACAGGGGAGAACACTGAAGCTTTCTTT
CDR3 protein: CASSPWTGENTEAFF

V gene: TRBV11-2
J gene: TRBJ1-1
clone size: .
D gene: .
CDR3 DNA: TGTGCCAGCAGCTTTTCTGGTTATAGAGCTTTCTTT
CDR3 protein: CASSFSGYRAFF

V gene: TRBV11-2
J gene: TRBJ2-1
clone size: .
D gene: TRBD2
CDR3 DNA: TGTGCCAGCAGCTCTTTAGCGGGGGGTTACAATGAGCAGTTCTTC
CDR3 protein: CASSSLAGGYNEQFF

V gene: TRBV7-9
J gene: TRBJ2-7
clone size: few
D gene: .
CDR3 DNA: TGTGCCAGCAGCTTAGAGGAAGGGAGTCTCGAGCAGTACTTC
CDR3 protein: CASSLEEGSLEQYF

V gene: TRBV5-4
J gene: TRBJ2-7
clone size: .
D gene: .
CDR3 DNA: TGTGCCAGCAGCTCAACTGACACAGCCTACGAGCAGTACTTC
CDR3 protein: CASSSTDTAYEQYF

V gene: TRBV7-6
J gene: TRBJ2-5
clone size: .
D gene: TRBD2
CDR3 DNA: TGTGCCAGCAGCTTACTGGGGGGGATCCTAGGGGAGACCCAGTACTTC
CDR3 protein: CASSLLGGILGETQYF

V gene: TRBV11-3
J gene: TRBJ2-3
clone size: .
D gene: TRBD2
CDR3 DNA: TGTGCCAGCAGGCTAGCGGGAGGAACAGATACGCAGTATTTT
CDR3 protein: CASRLAGGTDTQYF

V gene: TRBV23-1
J gene: TRBJ1-2
clone size: .
D gene: TRBD1
CDR3 DNA: TGCGCCAGCAGTCAACAAAGGGGGCGCGGCTATGGCTACACCTTC
CDR3 protein: CASSQQRGRGYGYTF

V gene: TRBV5-4
J gene: TRBJ2-3
clone size: once
D gene: TRBD2
CDR3 DNA: TGTGCCAGCAGCTTAACTAGCGGGAATGAGTATTTT
CDR3 protein: CASSLTSGNEYF

V gene: TRBV7-6
J gene: TRBJ2-3
clone size: .
D gene: TRBD2
CDR3 DNA: TGTGCCAGCAGCCAGGGACTAGCGGGAGGCAGCACAGATACGCAGTATTTT
CDR3 protein: CASSQGLAGGSTDTQYF

V gene: TRBV6-1
J gene: TRBJ1-2
clone size: few
D gene: .
CDR3 DNA: TGTGCCAGCAGCTCGGAGTTTAGGTCTGCCTATGGCTACACCTTC
CDR3 protein: CASSSEFRSAYGYTF

V gene: TRBV10-3
J gene: TRBJ1-1
clone size: .
D gene: .
CDR3 DNA: TGTGCCATCACCGCAGGCACTGAAGCTTTCTTT
CDR3 protein: CAITAGTEAFF

V gene: TRBV7-3
J gene: TRBJ2-7
clone size: .
D gene: TRBD1
CDR3 DNA: TGTGCCAGCAGCTCCCGGGACAGCTACGAGCAGTACTTC
CDR3 protein: CASSSRDSYEQYF

V gene: TRBV5-8
J gene: TRBJ2-3
clone size: .
D gene: TRBD2
CDR3 DNA: TGTGCCAGCAGCTTATTTAGCGGGAGCACAGATACGCAGTATTTT
CDR3 protein: CASSLFSGSTDTQYF

V gene: TRBV7-2
J gene: TRBJ1-3
clone size: .
D gene: TRBD1
CDR3 DNA: TGTGCCAGCAGCTTGGGCGGACAGGGACACTCTGGAAACACCATATATTTT
CDR3 protein: CASSLGGQGHSGNTIYF